This section outlines one T cell receptor beta chain sequence together with its context. Its antigen is as yet unknown. These data belong to a study of OX40 agonist ivuxolimab in advanced cancers. In the study overall: Ivuxolimab, an antibody that agonizes OX40 (CD134), was administered to the patients.

Enrollment shut out patients with autoimmune disease history or systemic immunosuppression. Overall study findings and caveats: At 0.1 to 3.0 mg/kg, CD4+ and CD8+ blood T cells expanded clonally by week 6.

Trimming pared 2 bases from V and 5 bases from J, leaving 10 bases between. CDR3 length: 13 amino acids. The V gene's germline CDR1 is MNHNY and CDR2 SVGAGI (reference sequence). Sequencing was performed with immunoSEQ multiplex PCR; in TCRdb, only in-frame clones are kept and a portion is missing. The table shows over 80,000 clones, with approximately 90% occurring only once. The sequences come from CD4+ or CD8+ T cells sorted from blood, collected in a trial of the OX40 agonist ivuxolimab. The source is an adult with an advanced solid tumor such as melanoma, head and neck, liver or kidney cancer. This chain uses TRBV6-6 with TRBJ2-7; tentative D call: TRBD2 (5 bases). CDR3 in DNA: TGTGCCAGCAGTTACCGGCCGGGGAACGAGCAGTACTTC. Translation gives CASSYRPGNEQYF.